These 17 T cell receptor beta chains share one sample of origin, sequenced in a study of kidney transplant recipient with SARS-CoV-2 infection. Each CDR3 protein gets one entry after TCRdb re-called the reads with MiXCR. The sample lists some 220,000 distinct CDR3 sequences; 29% were seen once. The sample was a blood sample, taken at baseline and on day 111 from a kidney transplant recipient. The receptors shown here come from a male patient aged 30 to 40 who had COVID-19 and was a kidney transplant recipient. Some T cells may have come from the graft donor.

This clonotype occurred a few times. The chain couples TRBV7-3 to TRBJ2-1; TRBD2 agrees at 13 bases. The trim removed 6 bases at V and 13 bases at J, leaving 12 bases unmatched. The CDR3 has 15 residues. Germline V lookup: CDR1 SGHTA, CDR2 FQGTGA. The CDR3 spells CASSPGTSGKVEQFF. The CDR3 DNA follows: TGTGCCAGCAGTCCCGGGACTAGCGGGAAAGTAGAACAGTTCTTC.

This clonotype showed up many times. This rearrangement joins TRBV30 to TRBJ1-2; D unresolved. V was trimmed by 5 bases and J by 4 bases, leaving 23 bases between them. The CDR3 is 16 residues long. Germline assignment: CDR1 GTSNPN and CDR2 SVGIG (reference sequence). Here the CDR3 reads CAWFTRRYRKTYGYTF. The CDR3 coding sequence is TGTGCCTGGTTTACTAGGCGTTATAGAAAGACCTATGGCTACACCTTC.

The rearrangement links TRBV10-2 to TRBJ1-6; D unresolved. CDR1 and CDR2 (germline): WSHSY, SAAADI. V was trimmed by 8 bases and J by 5 bases, leaving 7 bases between them. This CDR3 comprises 12 residues. CDR3 loop: CASGVHNSPLHF. The CDR3 DNA reads TGCGCCAGCGGGGTCCATAATTCACCCCTCCACTTT.

Of note for this clonotype: This could be a read error, since a much larger clone is one nucleotide away. V gene TRBV12-5 combines with J gene TRBJ1-2; possible D gene TRBD1, 5 bases. The CDR3 totals 17 residues. CDR1 is LGHNT, CDR2 FRNRAP, per germline. V was trimmed by 5 bases and J by 4 bases, leaving 23 bases between them. CDR3 bases: TGTGCTAGTGGTGAGAACGCTTTGCAGGGAAAGACCTATGGCTACACCTTC. Protein product: CASGENALQGKTYGYTF.

The table lists this clonotype with many counts. The chain links TRBV4-1 to TRBJ2-5; 14 nucleotides match TRBD2. The V gene end was trimmed by 0 bases and the J gene end by 7 bases; junction bases not matched to a gene: 4. Germline CDR1 is MGHRA and CDR2 is YSYEKL. CDR3 length: 16 residues. This CDR3 is CASSQETSGRAWTQYF. CDR3 bases: TGCGCCAGCAGCCAAGAGACTAGCGGGAGGGCTTGGACCCAGTACTTC.

This clonotype was seen at least ten times. The chain recombines TRBV2 with TRBJ1-5; the match to TRBD1 covers 7 bases. The V gene end was trimmed by 4 bases and the J gene end by 0 bases; junction bases not matched to a gene: 6. Germline V gene sequence: CDR1 SNHLY, CDR2 FYNNEI. The CDR3 has 16 residues. CDR3 coding DNA: TGTGCCAGCAGTGTGGGGACAGATTATAGCAATCAGCCCCAGCATTTT. It codes for CASSVGTDYSNQPQHF. The whole variable domain, remainder taken from reference TRBV2 and TRBJ1-5, is EPEVTQTPSHQVTQMGQEVILRCVPISNHLYFYWYRQILGQKVEFLVSFYNNEISEKSEIFDDQFSVERPDGSNFTLKIRSTKLEDSAMYFCASSVGTDYSNQPQHFGDGTRLSIL.

Remarks on this clonotype: It may be a read error: a sequence one base away is much more abundant. V gene TRBV14 combines with J gene TRBJ2-4; 7 bases agree with TRBD2. TRBJ2-5 explains the end of the DNA better; the J call may be wrong. This CDR3 is built from 16 residues. The germline gives CDR1 SGHDN, CDR2 FVKESK. The CDR3 region is CASSQIGGGLWETQYF. CDR3 DNA: TGTGCCAGCAGCCAAATTGGCGGGGGATTATGGGAGACCCAGTACTTC.

This clonotype has ten or more counts. V usage is TRBV7-3 and J usage is TRBJ1-6; D not resolved. The CDR3 covers 15 residues. In germline, CDR1 is SGHTA, CDR2 FQGTGA. The V end lost 0 bases, the J end lost 9 bases, and 12 bases lay between the germline ends. This chain's CDR3 is CASSLTSGNASPLHF. As DNA, the CDR3 is TGTGCCAGCAGCTTAACGAGCGGGAATGCTTCACCCCTCCACTTT.

This clonotype was picked up a small number of times. The J gene is TRBJ1-2, the V gene TRBV5-3, with D hard to call. TRBV5-3 is reported as an ORF; its role is uncertain. The CDR3 runs to 16 residues. Trimming removed 7 bases from V and 4 bases from J, with 23 bases in between. CDR3 in amino acids: CARAVEVVRKTYGYTF. DNA of the CDR3: TGTGCCAGAGCTGTTGAAGTGGTGAGAAAGACCTATGGCTACACCTTC.

Note on this clonotype: A much larger clone lies a single base off, so this may be a read error. This chain connects TRBV6-6 to TRBJ1-5; D is perhaps TRBD1 (5 bases). From germline, CDR1 is MNHNY and CDR2 SVGAGI (reference sequence). The CDR3 is 14 amino acids. The germline V and J ends were trimmed by 5 bases and 5 bases, with 13 bases remaining between them. The CDR3 loop reads CASSGRGDYQPQHF. The DNA of the CDR3 is TGTGCCAGCAGTGGACGGGGGGATTATCAGCCCCAGCATTTT.

The genes are TRBV24-1 and TRBJ2-5, with D perhaps TRBD2 (6 bases). CDR1 is KGHDR and CDR2 is SFDVKD in the germline V gene. CDR3 size: 14 residues. V was pared by 5 bases and J by 5 bases, with 14 bases between. CDR3 amino acids: CATSVSGGMETQYF. For the CDR3, the DNA is TGTGCCACCAGTGTGTCCGGAGGGATGGAGACCCAGTACTTC.

This clonotype was picked up many times. This rearrangement joins TRBV11-1 to TRBJ2-7; maybe TRBD2 (6 bases). Germline assignment: CDR1 SGHAT and CDR2 FQDESV (reference sequence). V lost 5 bases, J lost 5 bases, and 22 bases lay in between. The CDR3 totals 16 residues. CDR3 DNA: TGTGCCAGCAGCCTCCGGGGCCGGGACTTCAACCACGAGCAGTACTTC. This codes for CASSLRGRDFNHEQYF.

Ten or more counts support this clonotype. This chain uses TRBV7-2 with TRBJ2-5; D unresolved. V was shortened by 2 bases and J by 5 bases, with 6 bases between the two germline ends. CDR1 is SGHTA, CDR2 FQGNSA, per germline. The CDR3 covers 12 residues. The CDR3 coding sequence is TGTGCCAGCAGCTTAATCGGGGAGACCCAGTACTTC. It translates to CASSLIGETQYF.

The CDR3 nucleotides are TGTGCCAGATCTACCAAAGTGGTGAGAAAGACCAATGGCTACACCTTC. The encoded protein is CARSTKVVRKTNGYTF. The rearrangement links TRBV5-3 to TRBJ1-2; D not certain. TRBV5-3 carries the ORF label, with uncertain function. The CDR3 runs 16 residues. Between the trimmed V and J ends, which lost 7 bases and 6 bases, there was a span of 25 bases.

This clonotype was detected many times. The rearrangement links TRBV24-1 to TRBJ2-6, with D unresolved. Germline CDR1 and CDR2: KGHDR and SFDVKD. CDR3 size: 18 residues. V was shortened by 4 bases and J by 1 base, with 16 bases between the two germline ends. The CDR3 region is CATSDFSYSRSGANVLTF. CDR3 in DNA: TGTGCCACCAGTGACTTCTCGTATTCAAGATCTGGGGCCAACGTCCTGACTTTC.

This clonotype was detected a few times. Written as DNA, the CDR3 is TGTGCCAGCAGTCGCGGAACCACAATCAGAGTCGCTGAAGCTTTCTTT. Translated: CASSRGTTIRVAEAFF. The chain couples TRBV28 to TRBJ1-1; no clear D. This CDR3 comprises 16 residues. Germline assignment: CDR1 MDHEN and CDR2 SYDVKM. Trimming took 5 bases from V and 6 from J, leaving 22 bases between them.

This clonotype was seen just once. A much larger clone differs by one base, so this may be a read error. The chain couples TRBV6-6 to TRBJ2-1, with D tentatively TRBD1 or TRBD2 (5 bases each). CDR1 is MNHNY and CDR2 is SVGAGI in the germline V gene (reference sequence). The CDR3 has 14 residues. CDR3 loop: CVSSDSGPYNEQFF. The CDR3 DNA reads TGTGTCAGCAGTGACTCGGGACCCTACAATGAGCAGTTCTTC.